The T cell receptor (beta chain) under discussion was sequenced for a study of blood T cells in healthy people across ages. This clonotype has a handful of counts. It was with a sample-barcoded 5' primer and a J-beta primer mix that a second PCR of about 6 to 12 cycles was run. TCRdb re-called the 5' RACE reads with MiXCR, one entry per CDR3 protein. The sample has more than 900,000 distinct CDR3 sequences, 20% to 25% seen once. Trimming pared 1 base from V and 4 bases from J, leaving 8 bases between. The germline V gene has CDR1 SGHTA and CDR2 FQGNSA. This CDR3 contains 14 residues. These data also featured in a second study, about T cells of mothers and their children. That work adds: Compared with unrelated pairs, related mother-child pairs had slightly higher, non-significant overlap.

The source is a girl between 2 and 10 years old in good health. This chain connects TRBV7-2 to TRBJ2-1, with D uncertain. The sample consisted of blood. CDR3 sequence reads: CASSLDGPYNEQFF. CDR3 nucleotide sequence: TGTGCCAGCAGCTTAGACGGGCCTTACAATGAGCAGTTCTTC.